This is a list of T cell receptor beta chains from one sample in a study of blood T cells in healthy people across ages. TCRdb re-called the 5' RACE reads through MiXCR, storing one row per CDR3 protein. The table lists 780,000 or so distinct CDR3 sequences, approximately 60% of them singletons, with 25% to 30% in the top ten. The sample was blood. These receptors were obtained from a middle-aged man in good health. Each CDR3 is given with its conserved first and last residue. Fields, in order: D gene, V gene, J gene, clone size, CDR3 DNA, CDR3 protein. A D gene is named only where the DNA matches it firmly. The size of a clone is reported for some rows only, either as once, few or many, or as a class for expanded clones.

>NA|TRBV5-1|TRBJ2-5|NA
TGCGCCAGCAGCAACGGGATCGACAATGAGCAGTACTTC
CASSNGIDNEQYF
>NA|TRBV11-2|TRBJ2-6|NA
TGTGCCAGCAGCTTAAGCTCCAGGGCTGGGGCCAACGTCCTGACTTTC
CASSLSSRAGANVLTF
>TRBD1|TRBV27|TRBJ1-2|NA
TGTGCCAGCAGTTTAGACAGGGGGTATTCAGATGGCTACACCTTC
CASSLDRGYSDGYTF
>TRBD1|TRBV29-1|TRBJ2-7|NA
TGCAGCGCCGGGGACAGGGTTGTGAATGAGCAGTACTTC
CSAGDRVVNEQYF
>NA|TRBV20-1|TRBJ2-2|many
TGCAGTGCTAGAGAACGGGGGGCTAACGGGGAGCTGTTTTTT
CSARERGANGELFF
>TRBD2|TRBV28|TRBJ2-5|few
TGTGCCAGCAGTTTTAGGGGAGGGTCAGGGCAGTACTTC
CASSFRGGSGQYF
>TRBD2|TRBV6-5|TRBJ2-5|many
TGTGCCAGCAGTTATGGGGGGGTGGGAGAGACCCAGTACTTC
CASSYGGVGETQYF
>NA|TRBV10-3|TRBJ1-2|many
TGTGCCATCAGGGGTGGGAACTATGGCTACACCTTC
CAIRGGNYGYTF
>NA|TRBV2|TRBJ1-1|NA
TGTGCCAGCAGTGATACCTCCGGGACGTATCCTGAAGCTTTCTTT
CASSDTSGTYPEAFF
>NA|TRBV10-3|TRBJ2-7|NA
TGTGCCATCAGTGCAGCAAGGGGCGATCCCTACGAGCAGTACTTC
CAISAARGDPYEQYF
>NA|TRBV3-1|TRBJ2-1|once
TGTGCCAGCAGCCAATTGCGCGGGAATGAGCAGTTCTTC
CASSQLRGNEQFF
>NA|TRBV3-1|TRBJ2-3|few
TGTGCCAGCAGCCAAGATCCTGCCCTAGTTGCCGTCACAGATACGCAGTATTTT
CASSQDPALVAVTDTQYF
>TRBD2|TRBV20-1|TRBJ2-1|NA
TGCAGTGCTAGGCCACACCTCACTAGCGCCCCGGGGTACAATGAGCAGTTCTTC
CSARPHLTSAPGYNEQFF
>TRBD1|TRBV7-3|TRBJ2-2|NA
TGTGCCAGCAGCCCAAGATCCCAGGGGGATACCGGGGAGCTGTTTTTT
CASSPRSQGDTGELFF
>NA|TRBV7-2|TRBJ2-3|NA
TGTGCCAGCAGTTACCCCGGGGGACGAGATACGCAGTATTTT
CASSYPGGRDTQYF
>NA|TRBV20-1|TRBJ1-2|NA
TGCAGTGCTAGAGACCAAACGGGCGAAGACAAAGGGGGCTACACCTTC
CSARDQTGEDKGGYTF
>NA|TRBV30|TRBJ2-3|NA
TGTGCCTGGGGTCAGGGAGATACGCAGTATTTT
CAWGQGDTQYF
>NA|TRBV20-1|TRBJ2-1|NA
TGCAGTGCTAGCCGGGGGCCCGGCAATGAGCAGTTCTTC
CSASRGPGNEQFF
>NA|TRBV6-5|TRBJ2-7|NA
TGTGCCAGCAGTTCTAGGTCGGAGAACGAGCAGTACTTC
CASSSRSENEQYF
>NA|TRBV28|TRBJ1-5|few
TGTGCCAGCAGTCCCCACCTTCAGGGTGGCAATCAGCCCCAGCATTTT
CASSPHLQGGNQPQHF
>NA|TRBV5-1|TRBJ2-7|NA
TGCGCCAGCAGCTTGGTAAGGGTCACGAGGGGCAATGAGCAGTACTTC
CASSLVRVTRGNEQYF
>NA|TRBV28|TRBJ1-5|few
TGTGCCAGCTTTGGGAAGGATTCTCGTCCCCAGCATTTT
CASFGKDSRPQHF
>NA|TRBV15|TRBJ1-4|many
TGTGCCACCAGCCGCAGGAGCGCAACTAATGAAAAACTGTTTTTT
CATSRRSATNEKLFF
>TRBD1|TRBV24-1|TRBJ2-3|NA
TGTGCCACCAGTGATTTGGGACAGGGTGATACGCAGTATTTT
CATSDLGQGDTQYF
>NA|TRBV6-2/TRBV6-3|TRBJ1-4|NA
TGTGCCAGCAGTCCTCCCGGACGTGCCGGAAAACTGTTTTTT
CASSPPGRAGKLFF
>TRBD1|TRBV15|TRBJ2-1|NA
TGTGCCACCAGCAGACCCCCGGCAGGGGGCGAGTTCTTC
CATSRPPAGGEFF
>NA|TRBV24-1|TRBJ2-7|NA
TGTGCCCCCAGTGACCAAGACGAGAGCTCCTACGAGCAGTACTTC
CAPSDQDESSYEQYF
>TRBD2|TRBV6-6|TRBJ2-7|NA
TGTGCCAGCAGTTACTCAGGAGCGGGAGGGCGACATGAGCAGTACTTC
CASSYSGAGGRHEQYF
>TRBD2|TRBV20-1|TRBJ2-3|NA
TGCAGTGCTAGAAGAGCGGGAGGGGCCACAGATACGCAGTATTTT
CSARRAGGATDTQYF
>TRBD1|TRBV18|TRBJ1-6|NA
TGTGCCAGCTCACCTTCCGCGACAGGGACAGGCTCACCCCTCCACTTT
CASSPSATGTGSPLHF
>NA|TRBV4-3|TRBJ2-5|NA
TGCGCCAGCAGCCAAGAAAGCAGGTACCAAGAGACCCAGTACTTC
CASSQESRYQETQYF
>TRBD1|TRBV10-3|TRBJ1-2|NA
TGTGCCATCAGCGCGGGACAGTTCTATGGCTACACCTTC
CAISAGQFYGYTF
>TRBD1|TRBV29-1|TRBJ2-4|NA
TGCAGCGTTGATGGGGACAGGGGGCCGGGAAACATTCAGTACTTC
CSVDGDRGPGNIQYF
>NA|TRBV20-1|TRBJ2-5|NA
TGCAGTGCCCAGGAGCCGACCCCTTCCCCTCAAGAGACCCAGTACTTC
CSAQEPTPSPQETQYF
>NA|TRBV27|TRBJ1-5|NA
TGTGCCACCTCGTTCAGTGATAGCAATCAGCCCCAGCATTTT
CATSFSDSNQPQHF
>NA|TRBV25-1|TRBJ1-4|once
TGTGCCAGCAGCCTAGACAGAAGAAATGAAAAACTGTTTTTT
CASSLDRRNEKLFF
>TRBD2|TRBV6-1|TRBJ2-3|NA
TGTGCCAGCAGTGCTTTGCGGGGGGGCTTGGATACGCAGTATTTT
CASSALRGGLDTQYF
>TRBD1|TRBV6-5|TRBJ1-6|NA
TGTGCCAGCAGTTACTTCCGGGACAGGGGTTATAATTCACCCCTCCACTTT
CASSYFRDRGYNSPLHF
>NA|TRBV25-1|TRBJ2-7|few
TGTGCCAGCAGTGCCTCAGATAAATACGAGCAGTACTTC
CASSASDKYEQYF
>TRBD1|TRBV20-1|TRBJ2-7|NA
TGCAGTGCGAGGACAGGGGGCGGCTACGAGCAGTACTTC
CSARTGGGYEQYF
>TRBD2|TRBV5-1|TRBJ2-1|once
TGCGCCAGCAGCTTGAGGACTAGCGGGGGCAATGAGCAGTTCTTC
CASSLRTSGGNEQFF
>NA|TRBV7-2|TRBJ2-5|few
TGTGCCAGCAGCCCTAGAGCGGGCCGGGGGACCCAGTACTTC
CASSPRAGRGTQYF